The 28 T cell receptor beta chains reported below all come from one sample, sequenced in a study of cytomegalovirus exposure and HLA in healthy donors (dated by TCRdb to about 2017). Libraries were made using the immunoSEQ multiplex PCR assay. The multiplex PCR relied on a mix of 60 forward primers for TCR Vbeta segments and 13 reverse primers for TCR Jbeta segments. TCRdb took this table from immuneACCESS and kept in-frame rearrangements with V and J called. Such tables lack part of the clones; where checked against another copy, unresolved V genes explain under half of the gap, and the rest is unexplained. This sample has roughly 76,000 clones in its table, and 79% of those were observed once. The top ten clones comprise 2.5% of the sample. Specimen: PBMCs. The receptors stem from a man aged 30 to 39 in good health and CMV-seronegative.

The chain joins TRBV18 to TRBJ2-5; D call uncertain. There are 14 residues in the CDR3. V was clipped by 6 bases and J by 5 bases, with 16 bases between them. The V gene's germline CDR1 is KGHSH and CDR2 LQKENI. In DNA form, the CDR3 reads TGTGCCAGCTCGCCCGGTCTCCACCGGGAGACCCAGTACTTC. Its translation is CASSPGLHRETQYF.

V is TRBV28 and J is TRBJ2-1; D is possibly TRBD1 (6 bases). This CDR3 has 15 residues. Trimming took off 2 bases at V and 1 base at J, with 9 bases between the two ends. Germline-derived CDR1 and CDR2 are MDHEN and SYDVKM. In nucleotides, the CDR3 is TGTGCCAGCAGTTTAGGGGACAATTCCTACAATGAGCAGTTCTTC. The encoded protein is CASSLGDNSYNEQFF.

The V and J genes are TRBV19 and TRBJ2-1; 13 bases are a match to TRBD2. The CDR3 consists of 15 residues. Germline V CDR1 and CDR2: LNHDA, SQIVND (reference sequence). Trimming cost V 6 bases and J 7 bases; bases outside gene matches: 6. In DNA, the CDR3 is TGTGCCAGTAGCACCGGGACTAGCGGGATGAATGAGCAGTTCTTC. As protein: CASSTGTSGMNEQFF.

A few counts support this clone. The chain combines TRBV29-1 with TRBJ1-5; possibly TRBD1 for D (6 bases). Trimming left V 7 bases short and J 1 base short, with 11 bases between. CDR1 is SQVTM, CDR2 ANQGSEA, per germline. CDR3 length: 13 amino acids. The CDR3 spells CSALTGSNQPQHF. The DNA of the CDR3 is TGCAGCGCTTTAACAGGGAGCAATCAGCCCCAGCATTTT.

The genes are TRBV7-2 and TRBJ2-1; TRBD2 aligns across 8 bases. The V segment lost 5 bases and the J segment 7 bases; nucleotides outside the gene matches: 16. Germline lookup yields CDR1 SGHTA and CDR2 FQGNSA. The CDR3 spans 17 residues. The CDR3 spells CASSLRAVGGRMNEQFF. CDR3 nucleotide sequence: TGTGCCAGCAGCCTAAGGGCCGTTGGCGGGAGGATGAATGAGCAGTTCTTC.

This chain uses TRBV5-1 with TRBJ1-5; D unclear. Trimming cost V 4 bases and J 5 bases, with 10 bases left between them. The CDR3 extends over 13 amino acids. CDR1 and CDR2 from the germline V gene are SGHRS and YFSETQ. This CDR3 is CASSPEGYQPQHF. CDR3 nucleotide sequence: TGCGCCAGCAGCCCCGAGGGTTATCAGCCCCAGCATTTT.

To note about this clone: Germline and junction disagree at one end, which may indicate a read error. The rearrangement uses TRBV7-9 and TRBJ2-5, with TRBD1 identical over 7 bases. Germline V gene lookup returns CDR1 SEHNR and CDR2 FQNEAQ (reference sequence). CDR3 length: 15 amino acids. CDR3 protein: CSSSSTGEGGETQYF. Here the CDR3 DNA reads TGTTCCAGCAGCTCCACAGGGGAAGGAGGAGAGACCCAGTACTTC.

This chain connects TRBV9 to TRBJ2-1; maybe TRBD2 (6 bases). V lost 4 bases, J lost 10 bases, and 24 bases lay in between. The length of the CDR3 is 16 residues. Germline V gene lookup returns CDR1 SGDLS and CDR2 YYNGEE. The CDR3 reads CASSISSLGGWMEQFF. CDR3 nucleotides: TGTGCCAGCAGCATATCTAGCTTAGGAGGGTGGATGGAGCAGTTCTTC. Full variable domain (outside the CDR3, taken from reference TRBV9 and TRBJ2-1): DSGVTQTPKHLITATGQRVTLRCSPRSGDLSVYWYQQSLDQGLQFLIQYYNGEERAKGNILERFSAQQFPDLHSELNLSSLELGDSALYFCASSISSLGGWMEQFFGPGTRLTVL.

The V and J genes are TRBV5-6 and TRBJ1-2, with a possible D match to TRBD1 (5 bases). Trimming took off 0 bases at V and 8 bases at J, with 11 bases between the two ends. There are 13 residues in the CDR3. Germline V CDR1 and CDR2: SGHDT, YYEEEE. CDR3 DNA: TGTGCCAGCAGCTTGGGACAGAGTCGGGGCTACACCTTC. This gives the protein CASSLGQSRGYTF.

This chain connects TRBV27 to TRBJ1-5, with 7 bases lining up with TRBD1. J was trimmed by 5 bases and V by 5 bases; bases with no gene match: 6. Per the germline V gene, CDR1 is MNHEY and CDR2 is SMNVEV (reference sequence). This CDR3 is built from 14 residues. The CDR3 DNA sequence: TGTGCCAGCAGTAAGGGGGCAGGTCATCAGCCCCAGCATTTT. Translated, it gives CASSKGAGHQPQHF.

This chain joins TRBV7-2 and TRBJ2-1; 9 bases agree with TRBD2. The V gene end was trimmed by 5 bases and the J gene end by 10 bases; junction bases not matched to a gene: 6. In germline, CDR1 is SGHTA, CDR2 FQGNSA. The CDR3 length is 13 residues. The CDR3 sequence: CASSVSGSGEQFF. CDR3 bases: TGTGCCAGCAGCGTTAGCGGGAGTGGAGAGCAGTTCTTC.

The chain has TRBV5-4 and TRBJ2-2; 8 bases map to TRBD2. There are 17 residues in the CDR3. Germline V CDR1 and CDR2: SGHNT, YYREEE (reference sequence). V shed 5 bases, J shed 3 bases, and the junction held 12 bases outside the gene matches. The CDR3 protein is CASSPLSGGTHTGELFF. For the CDR3, the DNA is TGTGCCAGCAGTCCTCTTTCGGGGGGGACCCACACCGGGGAGCTGTTTTTT.

This chain joins TRBV27 and TRBJ1-6, with a weak D call TRBD1 (6 bases). Per germline, CDR1 MNHEY and CDR2 SMNVEV (reference sequence). The length of the CDR3 is 14 residues. Trimming cost V 6 bases and J 7 bases, with 13 bases left between them. The CDR3 DNA reads as TGTGCCAGCAGCTTCTACAGGGACAATTCACCCCTCCACTTT. It codes for CASSFYRDNSPLHF.

The gene calls are TRBV29-1 and TRBJ2-2; D remains unclear. The CDR3 has 14 amino acids. Trimming took 1 base from V and 0 from J, leaving 6 bases between them. CDR1 and CDR2 from the germline V gene are SQVTM and ANQGSEA. DNA of the CDR3: TGCAGCGTTGAAGGGCTGGCGAACACCGGGGAGCTGTTTTTT. It specifies CSVEGLANTGELFF.

This chain links TRBV30 with TRBJ2-7, with D possibly matching TRBD2 (5 bases). Germline CDR1 is GTSNPN and CDR2 is SVGIG (reference sequence). The CDR3 length is 16 residues. Trimming left V 3 bases short and J 6 bases short, with 24 bases between. CDR3 loop: CAWRPLRVGEPSEQYF. CDR3 nucleotides: TGTGCCTGGAGGCCCCTACGTGTCGGGGAACCAAGCGAGCAGTACTTC.

The chain combines TRBV7-6 with TRBJ2-5; 11 bases fit TRBD1. The last part of the DNA fits TRBJ2-7 better; the J call may be wrong. This CDR3 has 15 amino acids. The germline CDR1 and CDR2 sequences are SGHVS and FNYEAQ. The CDR3: CASSPGQGGTYEQYF. CDR3 DNA sequence: TGTGCCAGCAGCCCGGGACAGGGGGGGACGTACGAGCAGTACTTC.

The sample holds one count of this clone. The genes are TRBV5-1 and TRBJ2-3, with 8 nucleotides matching TRBD2. With 0 bases clipped from V and 4 bases from J, the junction kept 4 bases outside the gene matches. From germline, CDR1 is SGHRS and CDR2 YFSETQ. The CDR3 runs to 15 residues. The CDR3 DNA is TGCGCCAGCAGCTTGGCCGGGGGGGCCGCAGATACGCAGTATTTT. Its translation is CASSLAGGAADTQYF.

The chain combines TRBV19 with TRBJ1-6; no clear D. The CDR3 covers 13 residues. The germline gives CDR1 LNHDA, CDR2 SQIVND (reference sequence). Trimming stripped 2 bases from V and 5 bases from J, with 4 bases between. The CDR3, as DNA: TGTGCCAGTAGTATACAGGATAATTCACCCCTCCACTTT. It specifies CASSIQDNSPLHF.

The rearrangement joins TRBV25-1 to TRBJ2-3; 8 bases line up with TRBD1. Germline lookup yields CDR1 MGHDK and CDR2 SYGVNS. The junction had 7 bases not matched to a gene; V was cut back by 6 bases and J by 2 bases. The CDR3 sequence is 15 residues long. Written as DNA, the CDR3 is TGTGCCAGCAGCCCGGACAGGGCCATCACAGATACGCAGTATTTT. As protein: CASSPDRAITDTQYF.

This chain uses TRBV4-3 with TRBJ1-1, with D perhaps matching TRBD1 (6 bases). CDR3 length equals 13 residues. Germline CDR1 LGHNA, CDR2 YSLEER. Deletions cut 4 bases from V and 5 bases from J, with 11 bases between. The CDR3: CASSLEGGTEAFF. DNA of the CDR3: TGCGCCAGCAGCCTCGAGGGGGGGACTGAAGCTTTCTTT.

This chain connects TRBV27 to TRBJ2-1, with D perhaps TRBD1 (5 bases). The V gene's germline CDR1 is MNHEY and CDR2 SMNVEV (reference sequence). The V end lost 6 bases, the J end lost 7 bases, and 10 bases lay between the germline ends. This CDR3 spans 12 amino acids. CDR3 DNA: TGTGCCAGCAGGTTCAGGGAAAATGAGCAGTTCTTC. This sequence encodes CASRFRENEQFF.

This chain joins TRBV18 and TRBJ2-7; TRBD2 is a possible D gene (6 bases). The length of the CDR3 is 13 residues. V shed 6 bases and J shed 6 bases, with 15 bases lying between them. CDR1 and CDR2 (germline): KGHSH, LQKENI. The CDR3 region is CASSPSALGEQYF. The CDR3 region has the DNA TGTGCCAGCTCTCCTAGCGCACTCGGCGAGCAGTACTTC.

The rearrangement joins TRBV28 to TRBJ1-1; D ambiguous. Germline loops: CDR1 MDHEN, CDR2 SYDVKM. The V end lost 3 bases, the J end lost 1 base, and 6 bases lay between the germline ends. The CDR3 has 13 residues. CDR3 sequence: CASSFRRNTEAFF. The CDR3 DNA follows: TGTGCCAGCAGTTTCCGCAGGAACACTGAAGCTTTCTTT.

The gene calls are TRBV30 and TRBJ2-6, with D possibly matching TRBD2 (6 bases). V lost 2 bases and J 2 bases, leaving 19 bases between the germline ends. The germline gives CDR1 GTSNPN, CDR2 SVGIG (reference sequence). The CDR3 contains 18 residues. The CDR3 reads CAWSTLAPLLPGANVLTF. The CDR3 nucleotides are TGTGCCTGGAGTACCCTAGCGCCCTTACTCCCTGGGGCCAACGTCCTGACTTTC.

The V and J genes are TRBV7-8 and TRBJ2-7, with TRBD1 identical over 9 bases. The CDR3 contains 16 residues. Germline loops: CDR1 SGHVS, CDR2 FQNEAQ. The V gene end was trimmed by 4 bases and the J gene end by 3 bases; junction bases not matched to a gene: 10. The CDR3 DNA reads as TGTGCCAGCAGCTACCTAACCGGGACAGGGCTCTACGAGCAGTACTTC. Translating gives CASSYLTGTGLYEQYF.

In the case of this clone: In the same sample, other DNA sequences code for this CDR3. V and J are TRBV27 and TRBJ2-7; 13 bases fit TRBD2. Unmatched junction bases numbered 15, after V lost 6 bases and J lost 4 bases. Germline V lookup: CDR1 MNHEY, CDR2 SMNVEV (reference sequence). CDR3 length: 18 residues. CDR3 protein: CASSPPFLGTSGNYEQYF. In DNA form, the CDR3 reads TGTGCCAGCAGCCCACCGTTTTTGGGGACTAGCGGGAATTACGAGCAGTACTTC.

This clone has more than one count but fewer than ten. The chain uses TRBV6-5 and TRBJ2-2, with D tentatively TRBD1 (6 bases). The CDR3 runs 13 residues. Trimming pared 5 bases from V and 4 bases from J, leaving 8 bases between. The V gene's germline CDR1 is MNHEY and CDR2 SVGAGI. Here the CDR3 DNA reads TGTGCCAGCAGTGGACAGTTCACCGGGGAGCTGTTTTTT. It encodes CASSGQFTGELFF.

The sample holds one count of this clone. The gene calls are TRBV5-4 and TRBJ2-5; possibly TRBD1 for D (5 bases). V was clipped by 4 bases and J by 5 bases, with 12 bases between them. The CDR3 runs 13 residues. Germline V lookup: CDR1 SGHNT, CDR2 YYREEE (reference sequence). The chain's CDR3 is CASSVPGLETQYF. CDR3 nucleotides: TGTGCCAGCAGCGTACCAGGGTTGGAGACCCAGTACTTC.